This T cell receptor beta chain was sequenced for a study of response to subunit inactivated influenza vaccine. Study-wide results and caveats: The authors suggested that every seasonal influenza vaccination recruits few new T cells.

A remark on this clonotype: Its antigen is as yet unknown.

TCRdb ran MiXCR on the RT-PCR reads and lists one entry per CDR3 protein. This repertoire shows roughly 500,000 distinct CDR3 sequences, approximately 15% found once; its top ten account for 2.5% to 3.5%. The germline CDR1 and CDR2 sequences are SGHAT and FQNNGV. CDR3 length: 20 residues. The V end was cut by 3 bases, the J end by 0 bases, with 27 bases between. This receptor was taken from a man between 50 and 69 years old who received an inactivated influenza vaccine. The starting material was CD4+ T cells sorted from PBMCs, obtained approximately 25 months after vaccination. V is TRBV11-2 and J is TRBJ2-7, with TRBD1 as a possible D gene (5 bases). The CDR3 spells CASSLVFSRGFVTGSYEQYF. The CDR3 DNA follows: TGTGCCAGCAGCTTGGTCTTTTCTCGTGGTTTCGTAACAGGCTCCTACGAGCAGTACTTC. Supplemented by reference TRBV11-2 and TRBJ2-7, the full variable domain reads EAGVAQSPRYKIIEKRQSVAFWCNPISGHATLYWYQQILGQGPKLLIQFQNNGVVDDSQLPKDRFSAERLKGVDSTLKIQPAKLEDSAVYLCASSLVFSRGFVTGSYEQYFGPGTRLTVT.